The 2 T cell receptor beta chains presented below share a single source sample, sequenced in a study of cytomegalovirus exposure and HLA in healthy donors. Sequencing used immunoSEQ multiplex PCR; TCRdb keeps in-frame clones, though not all of them. The table lists 150,000 or so clones, approximately 86% of them singletons. Sequences were obtained from PBMCs. All receptors come from a human donor in good health.

V usage is TRBV9 and J usage is TRBJ2-2; TRBD1 matches 8 bases. The CDR3 loop spans 15 amino acids. Germline-derived CDR1 and CDR2 are SGDLS and YYNGEE. V trimming: 4 bases; J trimming: 2 bases; junction bases outside the gene matches: 4. The CDR3 loop reads CASSLDRVNTGELFF. The CDR3 coding sequence is TGTGCCAGCAGCTTGGACAGGGTTAACACCGGGGAGCTGTTTTTT.

CDR3 protein: CAISVGGSTDTQYF. CDR3 sequence (DNA): TGTGCCATCAGCGTAGGGGGTAGCACAGATACGCAGTATTTT. This chain joins TRBV10-3 and TRBJ2-3; possibly TRBD1 for D (6 bases). Germline CDR1 reads ENHRY; CDR2 reads SYGVKD. Trimming pared 6 bases from V and 0 bases from J, leaving 10 bases between. The CDR3 contains 14 residues.